This TCR beta chain was identified in a study of T cell repertoires in cytomegalovirus infection. A word on this clonotype: Its antigen is unknown.

Each CDR3 protein gets one entry after TCRdb re-called the reads with MiXCR. The sample lists 350,000 to 400,000 distinct CDR3 sequences, roughly 34% occurring once. The V gene lost 10 bases and the J gene lost 4 bases, with 13 bases spanning the gap. The CDR3 has 12 residues. The germline gives CDR1 SGHVS, CDR2 FNYEAQ. The chain carries TRBV7-6 and TRBJ2-5; D not resolved. The receptor comes from a human donor in good health (CMV status not recorded). Some clones in this sample may be carry-over from other donors' samples. Sequencing was performed on cultured PBMCs, taken from culture after CMV antigen stimulation. The DNA of the CDR3 is TGTGCCACTTCGCTTGAGACAGAGACCCAGTACTTC. Translating gives CATSLETETQYF.